This section outlines one T cell receptor (beta chain) sequence together with its context. What it recognizes is unknown. The data were taken from a study of somatic mutations in cytotoxic T cells in rheumatoid arthritis. Whole-study context: Before any treatment began, around 30 ml EDTA peripheral blood was collected from patients right after diagnosis.

General observations from the study: Statistically, CD8+ T-cell clonality was not significantly distinct between individuals with rheumatoid arthritis and age-matched healthy controls.

Germline V gene sequence: CDR1 SQVTM, CDR2 ANQGSEA. The CDR3 extends over 13 amino acids. Trimming shortened V by 6 bases and J by 1 base, and 12 bases separated the two germline ends. Positive magnetic bead selection was used to isolate CD4+ and CD8+ cells; purity was checked by flow cytometry. In the source study's methods: Patient CD8+ clones larger than 1% rarely matched published virus-specific TCRB sequences. Here immunoSEQ multiplex PCR was the method, and the copy in TCRdb shows in-frame clones only, minus some. V, J and clone size are those of that table, while D and trimming were read from the DNA. The table lists roughly 6,000 clones, approximately 78% of them singletons.

This rearrangement joins TRBV29-1 to TRBJ1-1; D gene uncertain. The origin of this receptor is an adult with rheumatoid arthritis. Sequences were obtained from CD8+ T cells sorted from blood. CDR3: CSVWRHSNTEAFF. For the CDR3, the DNA is TGCAGCGTGTGGCGCCATTCGAACACTGAAGCTTTCTTT.